Described below is a single TCR beta chain sequence and its context. A clone one base away is much larger, so this may be a read error. The CDR3 does not end in the conserved phenylalanine or tryptophan, so this is likely a read error. This entry belongs to a study of T cell repertoires in cytomegalovirus infection. MiXCR was run by TCRdb on the reads, yielding one entry per CDR3 protein. The sample records about 260,000 distinct CDR3 sequences, roughly an eighth being singletons. Trimming cost V 1 base and J 11 bases; bases outside gene matches: 12. Germline V gene lookup returns CDR1 DFQATT and CDR2 SNEGSKA (reference sequence). The CDR3 sequence is 16 residues long.

This clonotype was sampled from a human donor in good health (CMV status not recorded). Some clones in this sample may be carry-over from other donors' samples. Material: PBMCs. The chain has TRBV20-1 and TRBJ2-1; 12 positions agree with TRBD2. The CDR3 loop reads CSARGASGGAGQQQFC. The CDR3 nucleotides read TGCAGTGCTAGAGGTGCTAGCGGGGGGGCAGGGCAACAGCAGTTCTGC.